This record concerns one TCR beta chain sequence. As yet, its antigen is unknown. Germline V CDR1 and CDR2: SEHNR, FQNEAQ (reference sequence). The CDR3 loop spans 12 amino acids. The V gene lost 8 bases and the J gene lost 3 bases, with 11 bases spanning the gap. The data are from a study of T cell responses to AZD1222 COVID-19 vaccine. Study-level findings and limits: Nearly half of spike-specific TCRs reportedly target variant regions that are unmutated in the B.1.351 and B.1.1.7 variants. Donors in the cohort were predominantly white British and more often female, and clonal diversity was possibly underestimated.

Assay used: immunoSEQ multiplex PCR; TCRdb lists only in-frame clones, some missing. The sample consists of about 150,000 clones, about 85% of them appearing once. The rearrangement uses TRBV7-9 and TRBJ2-7, with D possibly matching TRBD2 (5 bases). The sample was peripheral blood, taken on day 0 of AZD1222 vaccination. This TCR was recovered from an adult in good health. CDR3 sequence (DNA): TGTGCCAGCGGAACACTAGGCTACGAGCAGTACTTC. Protein product: CASGTLGYEQYF.